One sample yielded the 13 T cell receptor beta chains listed below, sequenced in a study of cytomegalovirus exposure and HLA in healthy donors (dated by TCRdb to the late 2010s). Libraries were constructed by the immunoSEQ multiplex PCR assay. The multiplex PCR relied on a mix of 60 forward primers for TCR Vbeta segments and 13 reverse primers for TCR Jbeta segments. The immuneACCESS repertoire file appears here via TCRdb, limited to in-frame rearrangements. These files lack a portion of the clones; in checked studies, under half of the deficit traces to unresolved V genes, and the cause of the others is not known. For this sample the table gives approximately 210,000 clones, of which over 80% were detected only once. The top ten clonotypes cover approximately 10% of the sample. Sequencing was performed on PBMCs. The source is a woman aged 50 to 60 in good health and CMV-seropositive.

The CDR3 DNA is TGCGCCAGCAGCCGCATTGGACTAGCGGACAATGAGCAGTTCTTC. This gives the protein CASSRIGLADNEQFF. The rearrangement links TRBV4-1 to TRBJ2-1; 10 nucleotides line up with TRBD2. Germline V lookup: CDR1 MGHRA, CDR2 YSYEKL. This CDR3 is built from 15 residues. V lost 4 bases, J lost 5 bases, and 5 bases stayed unmatched.

The genes are TRBV5-6 and TRBJ2-1, with 7 bases identical to TRBD1. Germline values: CDR1 SGHDT, CDR2 YYEEEE. The V gene end was trimmed by 2 bases and the J gene end by 0 bases; junction bases not matched to a gene: 5. The CDR3 extends over 16 amino acids. The CDR3 DNA follows: TGTGCCAGCAGCTTCAGAGGGACAGCCTCCTACAATGAGCAGTTCTTC. As protein: CASSFRGTASYNEQFF.

The chain recombines TRBV9 with TRBJ2-5; 9 positions agree with TRBD1. The V segment lost 4 bases and the J segment 4 bases; nucleotides outside the gene matches: 8. CDR1 and CDR2 from the germline V gene are SGDLS and YYNGEE. This CDR3 contains 15 residues. The CDR3 nucleotides read TGTGCCAGCAGCCCCCGCGACAGGGGGGGAGAGACCCAGTACTTC. It codes for CASSPRDRGGETQYF. Full variable domain (missing parts from reference TRBV9 and TRBJ2-5): DSGVTQTPKHLITATGQRVTLRCSPRSGDLSVYWYQQSLDQGLQFLIQYYNGEERAKGNILERFSAQQFPDLHSELNLSSLELGDSALYFCASSPRDRGGETQYFGPGTRLLVL.

This clone was recorded only once. The chain combines TRBV28 with TRBJ1-2; D is undetermined. The CDR3 has 13 residues. Germline V gene data show CDR1 as MDHEN and CDR2 as SYDVKM. CDR3 loop: CACRLGFFYGYTF. CDR3 nucleotide sequence: TGTGCGTGTAGACTAGGGTTTTTCTATGGCTACACCTTC.

This clone was counted a few times. V and J are TRBV6-5 and TRBJ2-3, with a tentative D call TRBD2 (7 bases). The V end lost 2 bases, the J end lost 2 bases, and 8 bases lay between the germline ends. The CDR3 is 14 amino acids. Germline CDR1 and CDR2: MNHEY and SVGAGI. This chain's CDR3 is CASSYGGATDTQYF. CDR3 bases: TGTGCCAGCAGTTACGGGGGGGCCACAGATACGCAGTATTTT.

In its sample, this clone was seen once. This chain connects TRBV28 to TRBJ2-1; possibly TRBD2 for D (6 bases). V lost 5 bases, J lost 8 bases, and 16 bases lay in between. This CDR3 comprises 14 residues. From germline, CDR1 is MDHEN and CDR2 SYDVKM. The CDR3 sequence is CASSPGEGGHEQFF. Written as DNA, the CDR3 is TGTGCCAGCAGTCCCGGTGAGGGAGGCCATGAGCAGTTCTTC.

This chain joins TRBV5-1 and TRBJ1-2; D remains ambiguous. The CDR3 has 13 amino acids. CDR1 is SGHRS and CDR2 is YFSETQ in the germline V gene. The V gene lost 2 bases and the J gene lost 4 bases, with 9 bases spanning the gap. CDR3 in DNA: TGCGCCAGCAGCTTTGGGGAGACCTATGGCTACACCTTC. It translates to CASSFGETYGYTF.

The rearrangement uses TRBV7-2 and TRBJ2-5; 7 positions match TRBD2. V was pared by 0 bases and J by 5 bases, with 3 bases of the junction left unmatched. CDR3 length: 14 amino acids. Germline V gene data show CDR1 as SGHTA and CDR2 as FQGNSA. The CDR3 reads CASSLASGVETQYF. The CDR3, as DNA: TGTGCCAGCAGCTTAGCCAGCGGGGTTGAGACCCAGTACTTC.

The V call is TRBV6-5, the J call TRBJ1-2, with a weak D call TRBD1 (6 bases). Germline-derived CDR1 and CDR2 are MNHEY and SVGAGI. The V end was cut by 2 bases, the J end by 9 bases, with 7 bases between. The CDR3 runs 11 residues. CDR3 in amino acids: CASSYGGSYTF. CDR3 DNA sequence: TGTGCCAGCAGTTACGGGGGCAGCTACACCTTC.

This chain joins TRBV5-4 and TRBJ2-1, with D possibly being TRBD2 (6 bases). Trimming removed 0 bases from V and 1 base from J, with 11 bases in between. Germline values: CDR1 SGHNT, CDR2 YYREEE (reference sequence). This CDR3 is 16 amino acids long. CDR3 sequence: CASSLAGGASYNEQFF. In DNA, the CDR3 is TGTGCCAGCAGCTTGGCCGGAGGGGCGTCCTACAATGAGCAGTTCTTC.

This clone showed up just a few times. V gene TRBV18 combines with J gene TRBJ1-5, with 8 bases fitting TRBD1. Germline V lookup: CDR1 KGHSH, CDR2 LQKENI. The V gene end was trimmed by 4 bases and the J gene end by 7 bases; junction bases not matched to a gene: 6. This CDR3 spans 14 amino acids. CDR3 sequence reads: CASSLERDRQPQHF. In DNA, the CDR3 is TGTGCCAGCTCACTGGAACGGGACAGGCAGCCCCAGCATTTT.

The chain joins TRBV4-1 to TRBJ2-1; D remains ambiguous. Looked up from germline, CDR1 is MGHRA and CDR2 is YSYEKL. The CDR3 consists of 11 residues. V was clipped by 5 bases and J by 7 bases, with 6 bases between them. In DNA, the CDR3 is TGCGCCAGCAGCACTCGTAATGAGCAGTTCTTC. Encoded protein: CASSTRNEQFF.

This clone occurred once. The chain joins TRBV6-5 to TRBJ2-1, with TRBD1 matching 7 bases. Germline V gene lookup returns CDR1 MNHEY and CDR2 SVGAGI. The V segment lost 7 bases and the J segment 4 bases; nucleotides outside the gene matches: 7. This CDR3 spans 14 amino acids. The CDR3 protein is CASTSRDRYNEQFF. CDR3 nucleotide sequence: TGTGCCAGCACCTCCCGGGACAGATACAATGAGCAGTTCTTC.